These T cell receptor beta chains were read from a single sample in a study of T cell changes during pregnancy in multiple sclerosis. Some clones are missing from TCRdb's copy, which holds only in-frame ones; the method was immunoSEQ multiplex PCR. The repertoire holds approximately 100,000 clones, with about 90% as singletons. The source was peripheral blood, collected after pregnancy. These receptors all stem from a female donor in good health, enrolled as a control in a pregnancy study. Each CDR3 is given with its conserved first and last residue. D genes are given only for firm matches. Clone size appears in some rows only: once, few, many, or a class for an expanded clone.

v_call	cdr3_length	d_call	j_call	clone_size	cdr3_nt	cdr3_aa
TRBV19	14	TRBD1	TRBJ1-5	NA	TGTGCCAGTAGTCCTAGACAGGGTGTTCAGCCCCAGCATTTT	CASSPRQGVQPQHF
TRBV27	11	NA	TRBJ1-1	few	TGTGCCAGCCCCATGAACACTGAAGCTTTCTTT	CASPMNTEAFF
TRBV6-5	15	TRBD1	TRBJ1-3	NA	TGTGCCAGCAGTTTGGTTTCAGGGGGTGGAAACACCATATATTTT	CASSLVSGGGNTIYF
TRBV5-1	16	TRBD2	TRBJ2-1	NA	TGCGCCAGCAGATTCGTAGCGGGAGGGCCAGAAAATGAGCAGTTCTTC	CASRFVAGGPENEQFF
TRBV13	17	TRBD2	TRBJ2-5	once	TGTGCCAGCAGCTTAGGCCGGGGTAGCGGGAGTTCAGAGACCCAGTACTTC	CASSLGRGSGSSETQYF
TRBV6-1	15	TRBD1	TRBJ1-2	NA	TGTGCCAGCAGTGTTGCGGGACAGGGGGTTTTCGGCTACACCTTC	CASSVAGQGVFGYTF
TRBV2	11	NA	TRBJ1-6	NA	TGTGCCAGCAGTGGCGGATCACCCCTCCACTTT	CASSGGSPLHF
TRBV27	16	TRBD1	TRBJ1-2	NA	TGTGCCAGCAGTTCCCACGGACAGGGGGCCACCTATGGCTACACCTTC	CASSSHGQGATYGYTF
TRBV5-1	15	TRBD2	TRBJ2-5	NA	TGCGCCAGCAGAGGCAGCGGGAGCCATGGTGAGACCCAGTACTTC	CASRGSGSHGETQYF
TRBV5-1	14	TRBD1	TRBJ2-1	NA	TGCGCCAGCAGCTTGGTTCAGGGGGATAACGAGCAGTTCTTC	CASSLVQGDNEQFF
TRBV9	15	TRBD1	TRBJ2-5	NA	TGTGCCAGCAGCGTTCAGGGGCAGGGGGCAGAGACCCAGTACTTC	CASSVQGQGAETQYF
TRBV13	13	NA	TRBJ2-1	NA	TGTGCCAGCAGCTACAGGGGGGGCGATGAGCAGTTCTTC	CASSYRGGDEQFF
TRBV2	16	NA	TRBJ2-3	NA	TGTGCCAGCAGTGTGCAGTCCGGGGTTAGCACAGATACGCAGTATTTT	CASSVQSGVSTDTQYF
TRBV4-1	18	NA	TRBJ2-2	NA	TGCGCCAGCAGCCAAGAGCTTACGGGGTTTTCGAACACCGGGGAGCTGTTTTTT	CASSQELTGFSNTGELFF
TRBV13	16	NA	TRBJ1-2	once	TGTGCCAGCAGCTTAGGTGACACGAAAGCTAACTATGGCTACACCTTC	CASSLGDTKANYGYTF
TRBV5-4	18	TRBD2	TRBJ2-5	NA	TGTGCCAGCAGCCCGCGGGGTAGCGGGGGACCGTACCAAGAGACCCAGTACTTC	CASSPRGSGGPYQETQYF
TRBV7-2	15	NA	TRBJ1-6	NA	TGTGCCAGCAGCTTATCCCAGCCGGCTAGATCACCCCTCCACTTT	CASSLSQPARSPLHF
TRBV15	15	NA	TRBJ2-3	NA	TGTGCCACCAGCAGAGATTACGGGGGCACAGATACGCAGTATTTT	CATSRDYGGTDTQYF
TRBV2	15	TRBD1	TRBJ1-1	NA	TGTGCCAGCAGGGAGCAGGGGGCCTCACGCACTGAAGCTTTCTTT	CASREQGASRTEAFF
TRBV28	16	TRBD2	TRBJ2-7	NA	TGTGCCAGCAGTTTCGGCGGGAGGGCCTCGCGGAGCGAGCAGTACTTC	CASSFGGRASRSEQYF
TRBV10-3	13	TRBD2	TRBJ2-3	NA	TGTGCCATCAGCGGGGGGTACACAGATACGCAGTATTTT	CAISGGYTDTQYF
TRBV6-5	14	TRBD2	TRBJ2-3	NA	TGTGCCAGCAGCTATACTAGCGGGGGTTATACGCAGTATTTT	CASSYTSGGYTQYF
TRBV4-1	16	NA	TRBJ1-2	NA	TGCGCCAGCAGCCGAGTTTCAGGGGACGACGCTTATGGCTACACCTTC	CASSRVSGDDAYGYTF
TRBV7-8	17	TRBD1	TRBJ2-5	NA	TGTGCCAGCAGCTTAGCCTGGGGAAGGGGGCAGTGGGAGACCCAGTACTTC	CASSLAWGRGQWETQYF
TRBV5-6	15	TRBD1	TRBJ2-2	once	TGTGCCAGCAGCTTGAACAGGGGTTTAACCGGGGAGCTGTTTTTT	CASSLNRGLTGELFF
TRBV15	16	NA	TRBJ1-4	NA	TGTGCCACCCGGAGGTACGCGGATCGGGGGGTAGAAAAACTGTTTTTT	CATRRYADRGVEKLFF
TRBV14	16	NA	TRBJ1-5	NA	TGTGCCAGCAGCCAAGTTAGTCCGTGGGAGATTCAGCCCCAGCATTTT	CASSQVSPWEIQPQHF
TRBV7-6	15	TRBD2	TRBJ2-7	NA	TGTGCCAGCAGCGCCTCGAGCGGGAGGGTCTACGAGCAGTACTTC	CASSASSGRVYEQYF
TRBV28	11	NA	TRBJ1-2	NA	TGTGCCAGCAGTTTTAAGAGCGGCTACACCTTC	CASSFKSGYTF
TRBV5-5	16	TRBD1	TRBJ1-3	NA	TGTGCCAGCAGCTTGGTTGGACAGGGCTCTGGAAACACCATATATTTT	CASSLVGQGSGNTIYF
TRBV27	14	TRBD1	TRBJ1-6	NA	TGTGCCAGCAGTTTCGGGACAGCCGTCTCACCCCTCCACTTT	CASSFGTAVSPLHF
TRBV5-1	15	TRBD2	TRBJ2-7	NA	TGCGCCAGCAGATCGCCGGGACTAGCGACCTACGAGCAGTACTTC	CASRSPGLATYEQYF
TRBV6-5	16	TRBD2	TRBJ2-3	NA	TGTGCCAGCAGTTACAACGCGGGAGGGATCACAGATACGCAGTATTTT	CASSYNAGGITDTQYF
TRBV2	12	NA	TRBJ2-3	NA	TGTGCCACGACTAGTCGTACAGATACGCAGTATTTT	CATTSRTDTQYF
TRBV7-3	13	NA	TRBJ1-4	NA	TGTGCCAGCAGCCTCACCTCAGATGAAAAACTGTTTTTT	CASSLTSDEKLFF
TRBV15	16	NA	TRBJ1-5	NA	TGTGCCACCAGCAGAGGGGGCGGGGTTTTCTATCAGCCCCAGCATTTT	CATSRGGGVFYQPQHF
TRBV29-1	14	NA	TRBJ2-7	NA	TGCAGCGTTGGTAATGACCTTAGCGGATACGAGCAGTACTTC	CSVGNDLSGYEQYF
TRBV6-4	14	TRBD1	TRBJ1-2	NA	TGTGCCAGCAGTGACTCGGAGGGGGCTGAGGGCTACACCTTC	CASSDSEGAEGYTF
TRBV11-2	17	TRBD2	TRBJ2-3	NA	TGTGCCAGCAGCTTAATCGTTAGCGGGAGTCGCACAGATACGCAGTATTTT	CASSLIVSGSRTDTQYF
TRBV19	14	NA	TRBJ2-1	NA	TGTGCCAGTAGGGGTTCTAGCGAGTACAATGAGCAGTTCTTC	CASRGSSEYNEQFF
TRBV23-1	16	TRBD1	TRBJ2-3	NA	TGCGCCAGCAGTCAACCTCGGGACAGGGGCACAGATACGCAGTATTTT	CASSQPRDRGTDTQYF
TRBV5-1	13	NA	TRBJ1-2	once	TGCGCCAGCCGGCGAGGGGGAGACTATGGCTACACCTTC	CASRRGGDYGYTF
TRBV25-1	14	TRBD1	TRBJ2-5	NA	TGTGCCAGCAGTGAGACAGGGGGCGCAGGGACCCAGTACTTC	CASSETGGAGTQYF
TRBV11-1	14	NA	TRBJ2-5	NA	TGTGCCAGCAGCCCAGACCAGGTCAGGGGGACCCAGTACTTC	CASSPDQVRGTQYF
TRBV7-2	14	TRBD2	TRBJ2-1	NA	TGTGCCAGCAGCTTATCCGGGACTAGGTCCGAGCAGTTCTTC	CASSLSGTRSEQFF
TRBV28	15	TRBD1	TRBJ2-7	NA	TGTGCCAGCAGCTCCGGGACAGGGATTTCCTACGAGCAGTACTTC	CASSSGTGISYEQYF
TRBV6-6	13	NA	TRBJ1-2	NA	TGTGCCAGCAGTTCGGGAAATAACTATGGCTACACCTTC	CASSSGNNYGYTF
TRBV28	19	TRBD1	TRBJ1-1	NA	TGTGCCAGCAGTTTAAATACCATCGGGACAGGGGGTTTCCACACTGAAGCTTTCTTT	CASSLNTIGTGGFHTEAFF
TRBV5-6	13	TRBD2	TRBJ2-1	few	TGTGCCAGCAGCCGGGGGGGCCCCAATGAGCAGTTCTTC	CASSRGGPNEQFF
TRBV5-4	16	TRBD1	TRBJ2-1	once	TGTGCCAGCAGCTCCCTCGACAGGGGTGTGAACAATGAGCAGTTCTTC	CASSSLDRGVNNEQFF